The 30 T cell receptor beta chains listed next were all sequenced from one sample in a study of blood T cell repertoires in COVID-19. Repertoires were generated with immunoSEQ multiplex PCR, while TCRdb's copy carries only in-frame clones and drops some. The sample includes approximately 240,000 clones, around 84% of them seen just once. The sample comprised peripheral blood. All receptors derive from a woman between 55 and 75 years old who had recovered from COVID-19.

The sample holds a few counts of this clone. The chain has TRBV4-3 and TRBJ2-1; D gene uncertain. The CDR3 extends over 13 amino acids. The V gene lost 0 bases and the J gene lost 3 bases, with 3 bases spanning the gap. From germline, CDR1 is LGHNA and CDR2 YSLEER. CDR3 in DNA: TGCGCCAGCAGCCAAGATTACTACAATGAGCAGTTCTTC. Amino acid sequence: CASSQDYYNEQFF.

This clone was seen a single time. V usage is TRBV12-5 and J usage is TRBJ1-2; D is possibly TRBD1 (5 bases). The CDR3 is 14 residues long. From germline, CDR1 is LGHNT and CDR2 FRNRAP. V lost 1 base and J 8 bases, leaving 14 bases between the germline ends. The CDR3 sequence: CASGLGAGVQGYTF. DNA for the CDR3: TGTGCTAGTGGTTTGGGCGCGGGGGTCCAGGGCTACACCTTC.

The rearrangement links TRBV24-1 to TRBJ2-7, with 7 bases lining up with TRBD2. Germline CDR1 is KGHDR and CDR2 is SFDVKD. Unmatched junction bases numbered 13, after V lost 0 bases and J lost 0 bases. The CDR3 runs 19 residues. The CDR3 nucleotides read TGTGCCACCAGTGATTTGCAGCGGGAATCTTTTAGGGCCTCCTACGAGCAGTACTTC. Amino acid sequence: CATSDLQRESFRASYEQYF.

Regarding this clone: The sample has other DNA sequences that encode this CDR3 too. The rearrangement uses TRBV7-2 and TRBJ1-1; D possibly corresponds to TRBD1 (5 bases). V lost 1 base, J lost 0 bases, and 9 bases lay in between. Germline assignment: CDR1 SGHTA and CDR2 FQGNSA. This CDR3 contains 15 residues. CDR3 loop: CASSLGAGMNTEAFF. CDR3 in DNA: TGTGCCAGCAGCTTAGGGGCAGGGATGAACACTGAAGCTTTCTTT.

Points on this clone: A junction boundary mismatches the germline segment, possibly from a read error. The chain couples TRBV10-2 to TRBJ1-6, with 8 bases fitting TRBD1. CDR1 and CDR2 from the germline V gene are WSHSY and SAAADI. This CDR3 is built from 14 residues. The CDR3 loop reads CACRGRTRDSPLHF. Written as DNA, the CDR3 is TGCGCCTGCAGGGGGCGCACCCGGGATTCACCCCTCCACTTT.

The chain recombines TRBV3-1 (or the pseudogene TRBV3-2) with TRBJ2-7; D might be TRBD2 (5 bases). Per the germline V gene, CDR1 is LGHDT and CDR2 is YNNKEL (reference sequence). Between the trimmed V and J ends, which lost 4 bases and 6 bases, there was a span of 13 bases. The CDR3 is 13 residues long. CDR3 residues: CASSPGMRVEQYF. DNA of the CDR3: TGTGCCAGCAGCCCGGGGATGCGGGTCGAGCAGTACTTC.

This chain joins TRBV24-1 and TRBJ1-1; the D is unclear. Germline CDR1 KGHDR, CDR2 SFDVKD. V dropped 12 bases and J dropped 0 bases, with 13 bases sitting between them. The CDR3 runs 13 residues. Here the CDR3 reads CASVTCLNTEAFF. CDR3 in DNA: TGTGCCTCCGTTACTTGCTTGAACACTGAAGCTTTCTTT.

The chain joins TRBV7-2 to TRBJ2-5; possibly TRBD2 for D (5 bases). The CDR3 has 15 residues. Trimming left V 5 bases short and J 1 base short, with 14 bases between. Germline V gene sequence: CDR1 SGHTA, CDR2 FQGNSA. The CDR3 sequence: CASSPDWTAQETQYF. The DNA of the CDR3 is TGTGCCAGCAGCCCAGACTGGACTGCCCAAGAGACCCAGTACTTC.

The genes are TRBV18 and TRBJ2-2, with 7 bases matching TRBD1. The CDR3 loop spans 15 amino acids. Germline CDR1 and CDR2: KGHSH and LQKENI. V was clipped by 5 bases and J by 4 bases; unmatched bases: 7. CDR3 bases: TGTGCCAGCTCAGTTGGACAGGTGGGCACCGGGGAGCTGTTTTTT. Translating gives CASSVGQVGTGELFF.

This chain connects TRBV4-1 to TRBJ1-1; D is ambiguous. Per germline, CDR1 MGHRA and CDR2 YSYEKL. The length of the CDR3 is 18 residues. V lost 1 base to trimming and J lost 0 bases, with 18 bases between them. CDR3 in amino acids: CASSQGRSMRRLNTEAFF. CDR3 nucleotide sequence: TGCGCCAGCAGCCAAGGACGATCAATGAGGAGACTGAACACTGAAGCTTTCTTT.

The V and J genes are TRBV5-8 and TRBJ1-1; D is ambiguous. Germline V gene data show CDR1 as SGHTS and CDR2 as YDEGEE. CDR3 length equals 14 residues. V lost 6 bases and J lost 3, with 15 bases in between. The CDR3 loop is CASTRLRRYTEAFF. The CDR3 DNA is TGTGCCAGCACCCGACTCAGGAGGTACACTGAAGCTTTCTTT.

The rearrangement links TRBV2 to TRBJ2-2; D not resolved. V was trimmed by 7 bases and J by 0 bases, leaving 6 bases between them. CDR1 SNHLY and CDR2 FYNNEI come from the germline V gene. The CDR3 spans 13 residues. CDR3 protein: CASTVTNTGELFF. The DNA of the CDR3 is TGTGCCAGCACCGTAACGAACACCGGGGAGCTGTTTTTT. The entire variable domain, with the rest obtained from reference TRBV2 and TRBJ2-2, is as follows: EPEVTQTPSHQVTQMGQEVILRCVPISNHLYFYWYRQILGQKVEFLVSFYNNEISEKSEIFDDQFSVERPDGSNFTLKIRSTKLEDSAMYFCASTVTNTGELFFGEGSRLTVL.

The chain employs TRBV7-3 and TRBJ2-6; D is ambiguous. This CDR3 has 13 amino acids. Trimming removed 4 bases at V and 1 base at J, with 2 bases between. CDR1 and CDR2 (germline): SGHTA, FQGTGA. Written as DNA, the CDR3 is TGTGCCAGCAGCTCTTCTGGGGCCAACGTCCTGACTTTC. This encodes CASSSSGANVLTF.

The gene calls are TRBV11-3 and TRBJ1-1; TRBD1 matches at 9 bases. V shed 5 bases, J shed 3 bases, and the junction held 4 bases outside the gene matches. Germline CDR1 reads SGHNT; CDR2 reads YENEEA. CDR3 length: 14 residues. CDR3 coding DNA: TGTGCCAGCAGCCGACAGGGGGGGGACACTGAAGCTTTCTTT. Translated, it gives CASSRQGGDTEAFF.

This chain joins TRBV5-1 and TRBJ1-3; perhaps TRBD1 as D (6 bases). Trimming removed 5 bases at V and 0 bases at J, with 12 bases between. Germline CDR1 is SGHRS and CDR2 is YFSETQ. The CDR3 extends over 15 amino acids. In DNA form, the CDR3 reads TGCGCCAGCAGTCCGGGACACAACTCTGGAAACACCATATATTTT. This encodes CASSPGHNSGNTIYF. Full variable domain (missing parts from reference TRBV5-1 and TRBJ1-3): KAGVTQTPRYLIKTRGQQVTLSCSPISGHRSVSWYQQTPGQGLQFLFEYFSETQRNKGNFPGRFSGRQFSNSRSEMNVSTLELGDSALYLCASSPGHNSGNTIYFGEGSWLTVV.

The gene calls are TRBV7-8 and TRBJ2-6; 7 bases agree with TRBD2. This CDR3 is built from 20 residues. V shed 1 base, J shed 0 bases, and the junction held 12 bases outside the gene matches. In germline, CDR1 is SGHVS, CDR2 FQNEAQ. DNA of the CDR3: TGTGCCAGCAGCTTAGTAACGTCGGGGGGAAAAAGCTCTGGGGCCAACGTCCTGACTTTC. Its translation is CASSLVTSGGKSSGANVLTF. Filled out from reference TRBV7-8 and TRBJ2-6, the complete variable domain reads GAGVSQSPRYKVAKRGQDVALRCDPISGHVSLFWYQQALGQGPEFLTYFQNEAQLDKSGLPSDRFFAERPEGSVSTLKIQRTQQEDSAVYLCASSLVTSGGKSSGANVLTFGAGSRLTVL.

The chain couples TRBV14 to TRBJ1-1, with a weak D call TRBD1 (6 bases). Trimming took off 3 bases at V and 1 base at J, with 6 bases between the two ends. Per germline, CDR1 SGHDN and CDR2 FVKESK. The CDR3 is 13 amino acids. The CDR3 sequence: CASSQGQNTEAFF. In nucleotides, the CDR3 is TGTGCCAGCAGCCAGGGACAGAACACTGAAGCTTTCTTT. Supplemented by reference TRBV14 and TRBJ1-1, the full variable domain reads EAGVTQFPSHSVIEKGQTVTLRCDPISGHDNLYWYRRVMGKEIKFLLHFVKESKQDESGMPNNRFLAERTGGTYSTLKVQPAELEDSGVYFCASSQGQNTEAFFGQGTRLTVV.

This chain uses TRBV6-5 with TRBJ2-1, with TRBD2 matching 12 bases. From germline, CDR1 is MNHEY and CDR2 SVGAGI. The CDR3 runs 15 residues. Germline trimming cut 6 bases from V and 3 bases from J; bases unmatched to any gene: 3. The CDR3 bases are TGTGCCAGCAGCCGACTAGCGGGGGTCTACAATGAGCAGTTCTTC. Protein: CASSRLAGVYNEQFF.

This clone has more than one count but fewer than ten. This chain connects TRBV30 to TRBJ1-1, with 8 bases aligning to TRBD1. Germline CDR1 is GTSNPN and CDR2 is SVGIG (reference sequence). V was clipped by 0 bases and J by 5 bases; unmatched bases: 17. The CDR3 has 18 amino acids. In nucleotides, the CDR3 is TGTGCCTGGAGTGTAATTAGCCGGACAGGGTGGCGCGTAACTGAAGCTTTCTTT. Protein sequence: CAWSVISRTGWRVTEAFF.

This chain links TRBV18 with TRBJ2-2; D ambiguous. Trimming shortened V by 5 bases and J by 6 bases, and 10 bases separated the two germline ends. Germline CDR1 KGHSH, CDR2 LQKENI. This CDR3 is 13 amino acids long. CDR3 region: CASSSSGPGELFF. Here the CDR3 DNA reads TGTGCCAGCTCATCCTCTGGGCCCGGGGAGCTGTTTTTT.

The CDR3 here is CASSARGGSTDTQYF. In DNA, the CDR3 is TGTGCCAGCAGCGCGCGGGGGGGGAGCACAGATACGCAGTATTTT. J is TRBJ2-3 and V is TRBV7-2, with 9 bases aligning to TRBD2. The V and J ends lost 5 bases and 0 bases, in that order; junction bases with no gene match: 3. Germline CDR1 and CDR2: SGHTA and FQGNSA. The CDR3 loop spans 15 amino acids.

J is TRBJ1-2 and V is TRBV10-3; 7 positions agree with TRBD1. The CDR3 has 14 amino acids. Trimming cost V 10 bases and J 8 bases; bases outside gene matches: 16. Germline assignment: CDR1 ENHRY and CDR2 SYGVKD. The CDR3 protein is CATTSRQGDRGYTF. In DNA, the CDR3 is TGTGCCACCACTAGTCGGCAGGGGGATCGAGGCTACACCTTC.

The rearrangement joins TRBV7-9 to TRBJ1-2, with TRBD1 matching 7 bases. Germline values: CDR1 SEHNR, CDR2 FQNEAQ (reference sequence). This CDR3 spans 15 amino acids. V was pared by 4 bases and J by 8 bases, with 13 bases of the junction left unmatched. CDR3 DNA: TGTGCCAGCAGCTCCCTAAAGACAGGGTATGACGGCTACACCTTC. Protein sequence: CASSSLKTGYDGYTF.

This chain links TRBV6-5 with TRBJ2-5; 8 nucleotides line up with TRBD1. Germline CDR1 and CDR2: MNHEY and SVGAGI. J gave up 5 bases and V 7 bases, and 9 bases lay outside the gene matches. The CDR3 is made up of 14 amino acids. The CDR3 DNA reads as TGTGCCAGCACCTTAGTGGCAGGGGGCGAGACCCAGTACTTC. This encodes CASTLVAGGETQYF.

This rearrangement joins TRBV3-1 (or the pseudogene TRBV3-2) to TRBJ2-5; TRBD1 agrees at 9 bases. The CDR3 totals 14 residues. The germline V gene has CDR1 LGHDT and CDR2 YNNKEL (reference sequence). V lost 1 base and J lost 5; bases outside the gene matches: 2. CDR3 DNA: TGTGCCAGCAGCCAAGGGACAGGGGAGGAGACCCAGTACTTC. Translated: CASSQGTGEETQYF.

The chain employs TRBV6-6 and TRBJ1-2; 7 nucleotides align to TRBD1. The CDR3 contains 15 residues. Germline trimming cut 7 bases from V and 4 bases from J; bases unmatched to any gene: 12. CDR1 and CDR2 from the germline V gene are MNHNY and SVGAGI (reference sequence). The DNA for the CDR3 is TGTGCCAGCATTTTACGCAAGGGGGCGGGCTATGGCTACACCTTC. Translated, it gives CASILRKGAGYGYTF.

The chain combines TRBV30 with TRBJ2-7; D is unclear. The V gene lost 3 bases and the J gene lost 0 bases, with 3 bases spanning the gap. The CDR3 has 11 amino acids. Germline-derived CDR1 and CDR2 are GTSNPN and SVGIG (reference sequence). CDR3 protein: CAWRASYEQYF. The CDR3 region has the DNA TGTGCCTGGAGGGCCTCCTACGAGCAGTACTTC.

The table lists this clone with a count of one. V and J are TRBV9 and TRBJ2-2; D is undetermined. Germline V gene lookup returns CDR1 SGDLS and CDR2 YYNGEE. The CDR3 consists of 12 residues. Between the trimmed V and J ends, which lost 3 bases and 6 bases, there was a span of 6 bases. The CDR3 nucleotides are TGTGCCAGCAGCGACTTCTCCGGGGAGCTGTTTTTT. Translating gives CASSDFSGELFF.

This clone was found once. V is TRBV5-4 and J is TRBJ1-2, with D possibly matching TRBD1 (6 bases). This CDR3 spans 16 amino acids. The ends were cut back, 3 bases at V and 1 base at J, with 16 bases in the middle. Germline V lookup: CDR1 SGHNT, CDR2 YYREEE (reference sequence). This CDR3 reads CASSSFETGYNYGYTF. Here the CDR3 DNA reads TGTGCCAGCAGCTCATTCGAGACAGGATATAACTATGGCTACACCTTC.

The V call is TRBV7-9, the J call TRBJ1-3, with D hard to call. V lost 5 bases and J lost 0, with 14 bases in between. The V gene's germline CDR1 is SEHNR and CDR2 FQNEAQ (reference sequence). The CDR3 totals 16 residues. In nucleotides, the CDR3 is TGTGCCAGCAGCCTAAGTCCCGCGAGCTCTGGAAACACCATATATTTT. Translated, it gives CASSLSPASSGNTIYF. Combining the CDR3 with reference TRBV7-9 and TRBJ1-3 gives the whole variable domain DTGVSQNPRHKITKRGQNVTFRCDPISEHNRLYWYRQTLGQGPEFLTYFQNEAQLEKSRLLSDRFSAERPKGSFSTLEIQRTEQGDSAMYLCASSLSPASSGNTIYFGEGSWLTVV.